The T cell receptor beta chain described here comes from a study of CD8 T cells in Susac syndrome. Study results and limitations: Clonal expansion was absent from the CD4+ T cell repertoires in Susac syndrome.

The sequenced target, TCR beta, came from blood CD8+ and CD4+ T cells. Deletions cut 2 bases from V and 0 bases from J, with 10 bases between. Germline V lookup: CDR1 DFQATT, CDR2 SNEGSKA (reference sequence). The CDR3 is 14 residues long. To note about this clonotype: Its antigen is unidentified.

Random hexamers served to reverse transcribe about 0.5 to 1 ug RNA. Coverage of TCR beta CDR3 amplification by immunoSEQ multiplex PCR extended to 54 Vbeta and 13 Jbeta. TCRdb reanalysed the immunoSEQ multiplex PCR reads using MiXCR and keeps one entry per CDR3 protein. The sample has about 180,000 distinct CDR3 sequences; roughly 92% are singletons. Sequences were obtained from CD4+ T cells from PBMCs. The TCR originated in a human donor with Susac syndrome. The chain links TRBV20-1 to TRBJ1-2; perhaps TRBD1 as D (6 bases). This CDR3 reads CSARPGQTNYGYTF. CDR3 nucleotides: TGCAGTGCTAGACCCGGACAGACTAACTATGGCTACACCTTC.